The 8 T cell receptor beta chains in this list originate from one sample, sequenced in a study of beta chain features in type 1 diabetes. The study reverse transcribed the entire isolated RNA, so it sequenced expressed TCRB transcripts. Sequenced by immunoSEQ multiplex PCR; TCRdb stores in-frame clones only, minus some. The table includes 810,000 or so clones, roughly a sixth detected once. Specimen: naive CD4+ T cells from blood. These receptors all stem from a woman between 18 and 29 years old in good health.

The chain carries TRBV7-6 and TRBJ2-3; D may be TRBD1 or TRBD2 (5 bases each). The CDR3 has 15 amino acids. In germline, CDR1 is SGHVS, CDR2 FNYEAQ. The ends were cut back, 5 bases at V and 5 bases at J, with 17 bases in the middle. CDR3 nucleotide sequence: TGTGCCAGCAGCCTGACACAAGGAGGACAAGATACGCAGTATTTT. This sequence encodes CASSLTQGGQDTQYF.

The chain joins TRBV7-2 to TRBJ2-1, with 9 bases fitting TRBD2. The CDR3 has 14 amino acids. V shed 1 base and J 9 bases; nucleotides not matched to a gene: 4. Germline CDR1 SGHTA, CDR2 FQGNSA. As DNA, the CDR3 is TGTGCCAGCAGCTTAGGGCCAGCGGGAGGTGAGCAGTTCTTC. Its translation is CASSLGPAGGEQFF.

V usage is TRBV7-2 and J usage is TRBJ2-5; maybe TRBD2 (5 bases). CDR3 size: 16 residues. Germline loops: CDR1 SGHTA, CDR2 FQGNSA. V lost 5 bases and J 5 bases, leaving 21 bases between the germline ends. The CDR3 spells CASSQDRGGHPETQYF. The CDR3 DNA reads TGTGCCAGCAGCCAAGATCGAGGCGGGCACCCGGAGACCCAGTACTTC.

Only a few counts were recorded for this clone. V and J are TRBV28 and TRBJ2-5; no clear D. V dropped 7 bases and J dropped 4 bases, with 13 bases sitting between them. Germline V lookup: CDR1 MDHEN, CDR2 SYDVKM. The CDR3 is 13 amino acids. The CDR3 is CASTTQVLETQYF. In DNA form, the CDR3 reads TGTGCCAGCACGACCCAGGTCTTAGAGACCCAGTACTTC.

This clone has more than one count but fewer than ten. The chain combines TRBV6-5 with TRBJ2-2; D uncertain. This CDR3 is built from 14 residues. Germline assignment: CDR1 MNHEY and CDR2 SVGAGI. Deletions cut 0 bases from V and 1 base from J, with 3 bases between. The chain's CDR3 is CASSYSMNTGELFF. In nucleotides, the CDR3 is TGTGCCAGCAGTTACTCAATGAACACCGGGGAGCTGTTTTTT.

This clone was found many times. The chain has TRBV7-9 and TRBJ1-3; D call uncertain. CDR1 SEHNR and CDR2 FQNEAQ come from the germline V gene (reference sequence). This CDR3 is built from 11 residues. Trimming pared 7 bases from V and 3 bases from J, leaving 4 bases between. CDR3 nucleotides: TGTGCCAGCACGGGTGGAAACACCATATATTTT. Amino acid sequence: CASTGGNTIYF. Supplemented by reference TRBV7-9 and TRBJ1-3, the full variable domain reads DTGVSQNPRHKITKRGQNVTFRCDPISEHNRLYWYRQTLGQGPEFLTYFQNEAQLEKSRLLSDRFSAERPKGSFSTLEIQRTEQGDSAMYLCASTGGNTIYFGEGSWLTVV.

V gene TRBV4-1 combines with J gene TRBJ2-3, with D uncertain. The germline V gene has CDR1 MGHRA and CDR2 YSYEKL. The V gene lost 0 bases and the J gene lost 9 bases, with 10 bases spanning the gap. The CDR3 is 13 residues long. The CDR3 DNA reads as TGCGCCAGCAGCCAAGATGGGGTGCAGACGCAGTATTTT. Translating it yields CASSQDGVQTQYF.

The chain couples TRBV27 to TRBJ2-3; 9 bases agree with TRBD2. Germline CDR1 MNHEY, CDR2 SMNVEV (reference sequence). J was trimmed by 7 bases and V by 6 bases; bases with no gene match: 17. This CDR3 has 17 residues. The DNA of the CDR3 is TGTGCCAGCAGGTTGATGGGGTCGGGGACTAGCTTGAATACGCAGTATTTT. Encoded protein: CASRLMGSGTSLNTQYF.